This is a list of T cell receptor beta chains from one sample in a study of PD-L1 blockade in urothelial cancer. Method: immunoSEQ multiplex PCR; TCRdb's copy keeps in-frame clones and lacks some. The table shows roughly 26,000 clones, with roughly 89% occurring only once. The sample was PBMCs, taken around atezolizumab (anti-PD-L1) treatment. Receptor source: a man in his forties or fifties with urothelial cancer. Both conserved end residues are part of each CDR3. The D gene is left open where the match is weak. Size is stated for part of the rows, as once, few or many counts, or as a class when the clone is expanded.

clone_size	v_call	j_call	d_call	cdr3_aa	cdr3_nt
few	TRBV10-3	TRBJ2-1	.	CAISYDSPGEQFF	TGTGCCATCAGTTATGATTCCCCGGGGGAGCAGTTCTTC
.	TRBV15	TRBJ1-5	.	CATSRDWRAIGQPQHF	TGTGCCACCAGCAGGGATTGGAGGGCGATTGGTCAGCCCCAGCATTTT
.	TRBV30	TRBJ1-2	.	CAWKETAHWNYYGYTF	TGTGCCTGGAAAGAGACAGCACACTGGAACTACTATGGCTACACCTTC
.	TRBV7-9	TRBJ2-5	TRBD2	CASSPGLAGDQETQYF	TGTGCCAGCAGCCCGGGACTAGCGGGGGACCAAGAGACCCAGTACTTC
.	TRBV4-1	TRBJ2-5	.	CASSQEKAYETQYF	TGCGCCAGCAGCCAAGAAAAAGCGTATGAGACCCAGTACTTC
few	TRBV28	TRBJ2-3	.	CAIKSGASSTDTQYF	TGTGCCATCAAATCCGGAGCTTCTAGCACAGATACGCAGTATTTT
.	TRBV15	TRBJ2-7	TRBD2	CATSRDTSGGYEQYF	TGTGCCACCAGCAGAGATACTAGCGGGGGCTACGAGCAGTACTTC
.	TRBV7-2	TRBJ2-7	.	CASSLLSTGPQYF	TGTGCCAGCAGCTTATTATCTACAGGGCCCCAGTACTTC
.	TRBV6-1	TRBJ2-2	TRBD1	CAITMTGEAGELFF	TGTGCCATCACCATGACAGGGGAAGCCGGGGAGCTGTTTTTT
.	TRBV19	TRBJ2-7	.	CASSIVAGASYEQYF	TGTGCCAGTAGTATCGTGGCAGGCGCGTCCTACGAGCAGTACTTC
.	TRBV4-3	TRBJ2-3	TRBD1	CASSQDPGQGADTQYF	TGCGCCAGCAGCCAAGATCCGGGACAGGGGGCAGATACGCAGTATTTT
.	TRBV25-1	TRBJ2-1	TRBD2	CASSIRGTSGLFNEQFF	TGTGCCAGCTCAATAAGGGGGACTAGCGGACTCTTCAATGAGCAGTTCTTC
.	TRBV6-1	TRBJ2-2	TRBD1	CASNRDSYTGELFF	TGTGCCAGCAACCGGGACAGTTACACCGGGGAGCTGTTTTTT